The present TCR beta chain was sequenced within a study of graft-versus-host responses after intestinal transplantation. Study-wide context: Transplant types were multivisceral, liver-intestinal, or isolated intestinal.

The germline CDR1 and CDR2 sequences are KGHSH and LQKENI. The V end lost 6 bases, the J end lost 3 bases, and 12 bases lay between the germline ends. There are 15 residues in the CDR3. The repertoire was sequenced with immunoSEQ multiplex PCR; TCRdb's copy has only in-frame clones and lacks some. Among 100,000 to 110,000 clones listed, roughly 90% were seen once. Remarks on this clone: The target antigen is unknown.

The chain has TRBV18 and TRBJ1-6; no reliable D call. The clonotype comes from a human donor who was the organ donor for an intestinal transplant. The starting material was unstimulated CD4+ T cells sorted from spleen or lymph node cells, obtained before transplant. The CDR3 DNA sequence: TGTGCCAGCTCCCCGGAGACGGTCTATAATTCACCCCTCCACTTT. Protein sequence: CASSPETVYNSPLHF.